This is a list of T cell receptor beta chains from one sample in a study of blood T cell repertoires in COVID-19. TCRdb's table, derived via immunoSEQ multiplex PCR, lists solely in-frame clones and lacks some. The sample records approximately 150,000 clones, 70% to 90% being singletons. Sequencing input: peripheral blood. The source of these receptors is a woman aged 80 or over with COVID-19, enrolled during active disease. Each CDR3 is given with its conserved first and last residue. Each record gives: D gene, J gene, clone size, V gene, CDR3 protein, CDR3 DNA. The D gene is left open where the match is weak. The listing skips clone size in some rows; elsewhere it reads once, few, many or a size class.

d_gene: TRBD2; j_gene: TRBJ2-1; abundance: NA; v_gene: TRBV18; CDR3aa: CASSPTSGATFYNEQFF; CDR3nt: TGTGCCAGCTCACCTACTAGCGGGGCCACCTTTTACAATGAGCAGTTCTTC
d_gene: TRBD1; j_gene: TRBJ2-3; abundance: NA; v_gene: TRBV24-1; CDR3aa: CATSESGTGASTDTQYF; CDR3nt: TGTGCCACCAGTGAGTCCGGGACAGGGGCGAGCACAGATACGCAGTATTTT
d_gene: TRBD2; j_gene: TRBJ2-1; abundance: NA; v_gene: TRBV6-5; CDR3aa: CASRTGLETYNEQFF; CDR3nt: TGTGCCAGCAGAACGGGACTAGAAACTTACAATGAGCAGTTCTTC
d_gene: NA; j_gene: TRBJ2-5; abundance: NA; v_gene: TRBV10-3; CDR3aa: CAISAGVTSGETQYF; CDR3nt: TGTGCCATCAGTGCCGGTGTCACGTCGGGGGAGACCCAGTACTTC
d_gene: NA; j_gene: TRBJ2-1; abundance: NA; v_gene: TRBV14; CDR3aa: CASSPKLVVGEQFF; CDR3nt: TGTGCCAGCAGCCCCAAACTAGTCGTGGGTGAGCAGTTCTTC
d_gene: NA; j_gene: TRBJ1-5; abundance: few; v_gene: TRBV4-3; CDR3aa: CASSQDRASNQPQHF; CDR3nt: TGCGCCAGCAGCCAAGACAGGGCGAGCAATCAGCCCCAGCATTTT
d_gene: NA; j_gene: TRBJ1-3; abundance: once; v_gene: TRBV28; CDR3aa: CASGQTGIPSGNTIYF; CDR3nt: TGTGCCAGCGGCCAAACAGGGATCCCCTCTGGAAACACCATATATTTT
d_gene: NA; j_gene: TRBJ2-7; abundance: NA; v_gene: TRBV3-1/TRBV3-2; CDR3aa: CASSQDEYEQYF; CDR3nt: TGTGCCAGCAGCCAAGATGAGTACGAGCAGTACTTC
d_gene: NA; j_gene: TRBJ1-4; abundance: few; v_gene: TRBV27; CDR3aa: CASSAGYVDEKLFF; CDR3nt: TGTGCCAGCAGCGCCGGGTATGTTGATGAAAAACTGTTTTTT
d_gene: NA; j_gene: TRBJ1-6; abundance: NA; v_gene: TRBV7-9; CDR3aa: CASSPQRNSPLHF; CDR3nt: TGTGCCAGCAGCCCCCAACGGAATTCACCCCTCCACTTT
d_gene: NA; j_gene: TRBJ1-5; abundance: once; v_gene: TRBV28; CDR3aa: CASSALNQPQHF; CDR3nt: TGTGCCAGCAGTGCGCTAAATCAGCCCCAGCATTTT
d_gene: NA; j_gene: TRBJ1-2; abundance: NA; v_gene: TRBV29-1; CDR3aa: CSVEDRVNYGYTF; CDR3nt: TGCAGCGTTGAAGACAGGGTGAACTATGGCTACACCTTC
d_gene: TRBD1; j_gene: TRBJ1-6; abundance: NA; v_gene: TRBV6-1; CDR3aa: CASSEIMAQGAYNSPLHF; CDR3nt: TGTGCCAGCAGTGAAATTATGGCACAGGGGGCCTATAATTCACCCCTCCACTTT
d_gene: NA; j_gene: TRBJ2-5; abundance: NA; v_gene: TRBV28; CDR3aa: CASSSGIQGTQYF; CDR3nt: TGTGCCAGCAGTTCGGGAATTCAAGGGACCCAGTACTTC
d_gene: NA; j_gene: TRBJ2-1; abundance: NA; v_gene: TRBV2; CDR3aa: CASLDMAYNEQFF; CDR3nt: TGTGCCAGCTTAGACATGGCCTACAATGAGCAGTTCTTC
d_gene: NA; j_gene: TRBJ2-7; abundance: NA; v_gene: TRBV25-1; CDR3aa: CASSGGGGLIFSNYEQYF; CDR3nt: TGTGCCAGCAGCGGGGGAGGGGGACTTATCTTCTCAAACTACGAGCAGTACTTC
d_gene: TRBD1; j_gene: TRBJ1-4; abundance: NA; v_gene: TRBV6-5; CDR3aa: CASSYSSGQLNEKLFF; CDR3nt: TGTGCCAGCAGTTACTCGTCGGGACAGTTAAATGAAAAACTGTTTTTT
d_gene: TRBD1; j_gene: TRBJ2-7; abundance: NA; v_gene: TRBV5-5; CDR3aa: CASSPRQGGYEQYF; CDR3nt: TGTGCCAGCAGTCCAAGACAGGGGGGTTACGAGCAGTACTTC
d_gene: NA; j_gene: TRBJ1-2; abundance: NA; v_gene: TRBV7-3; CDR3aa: CASSLTGADGYTF; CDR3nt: TGTGCCAGCAGCTTAACAGGGGCGGATGGCTACACCTTC
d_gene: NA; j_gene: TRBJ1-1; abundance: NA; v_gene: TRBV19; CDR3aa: CASSVTANTEAFF; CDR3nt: TGTGCCAGTAGTGTGACAGCTAACACTGAAGCTTTCTTT
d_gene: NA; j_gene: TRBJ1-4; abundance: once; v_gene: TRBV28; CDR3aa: CASSLTGLGREKLFF; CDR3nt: TGTGCCAGCAGTTTAACAGGGCTAGGGCGTGAAAAACTGTTTTTT
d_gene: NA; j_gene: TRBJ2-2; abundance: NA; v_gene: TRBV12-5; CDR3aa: CASGPGLAGELFF; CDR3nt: TGTGCTAGTGGCCCGGGGTTGGCCGGGGAGCTGTTTTTT
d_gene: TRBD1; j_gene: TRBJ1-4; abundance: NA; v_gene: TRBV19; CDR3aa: CASTGTAQGNEKLFF; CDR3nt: TGTGCCAGTACCGGGACAGCTCAGGGGAATGAAAAACTGTTTTTT
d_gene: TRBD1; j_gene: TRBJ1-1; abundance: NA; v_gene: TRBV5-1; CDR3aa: CASTLGRGPTLNTEAFF; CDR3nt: TGCGCCAGCACCTTGGGCAGGGGGCCTACCTTGAACACTGAAGCTTTCTTT
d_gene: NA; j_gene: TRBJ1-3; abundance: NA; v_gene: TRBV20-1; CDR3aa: CSASPRAGNTIYF; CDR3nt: TGCAGTGCTAGTCCCAGGGCTGGAAACACCATATATTTT
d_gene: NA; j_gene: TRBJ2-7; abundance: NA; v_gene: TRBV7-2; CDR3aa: CASSSRAGLAYEQYF; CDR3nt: TGTGCCAGCAGCTCAAGAGCGGGCCTGGCCTACGAGCAGTACTTC
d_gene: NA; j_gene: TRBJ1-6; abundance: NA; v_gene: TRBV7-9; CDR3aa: CASKQGSSPLHF; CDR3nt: TGTGCCAGTAAACAGGGCAGTTCACCCCTCCACTTT
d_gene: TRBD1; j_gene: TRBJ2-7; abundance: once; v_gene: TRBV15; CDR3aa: CATSRSGDRGREQYF; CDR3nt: TGTGCCACCAGCAGATCGGGGGACAGGGGGCGCGAGCAGTACTTC
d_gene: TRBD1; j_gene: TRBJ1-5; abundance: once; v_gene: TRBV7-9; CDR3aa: CASSPPGTGEQPQHF; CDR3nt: TGTGCCAGCAGCCCACCAGGGACAGGGGAGCAGCCCCAGCATTTT
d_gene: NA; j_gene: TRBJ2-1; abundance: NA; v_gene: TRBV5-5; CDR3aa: CASSLPLTGSNEQFF; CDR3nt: TGTGCCAGCAGCTTGCCCCTGACCGGGTCCAATGAGCAGTTCTTC
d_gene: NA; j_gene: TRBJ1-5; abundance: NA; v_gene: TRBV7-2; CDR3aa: CASSLWGGRSNQPQHF; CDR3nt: TGTGCCAGCAGCCTGTGGGGGGGTAGGAGCAATCAGCCCCAGCATTTT
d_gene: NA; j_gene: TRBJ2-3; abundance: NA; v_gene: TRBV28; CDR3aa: CASTIAASTDTQYF; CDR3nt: TGTGCCAGCACTATAGCGGCTAGCACAGATACGCAGTATTTT
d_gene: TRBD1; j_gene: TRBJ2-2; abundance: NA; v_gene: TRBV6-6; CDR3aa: CASRPANRGADGELFF; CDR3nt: TGTGCCAGCAGGCCCGCTAACAGGGGCGCGGACGGGGAGCTGTTTTTT
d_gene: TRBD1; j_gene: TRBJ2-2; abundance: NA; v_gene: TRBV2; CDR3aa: CASRREQGMGTGELFF; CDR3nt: TGTGCCAGCAGACGCGAACAGGGGATGGGCACCGGGGAGCTGTTTTTT
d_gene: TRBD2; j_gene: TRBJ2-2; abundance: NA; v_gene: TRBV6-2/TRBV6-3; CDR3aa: CASSYGTSGSFARELFF; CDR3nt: TGTGCCAGCAGTTACGGGACTAGCGGGAGTTTTGCCAGGGAGCTGTTTTTT
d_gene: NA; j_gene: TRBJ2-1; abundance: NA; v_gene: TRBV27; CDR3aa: CATSVGLVNEQFF; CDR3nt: TGTGCCACCTCCGTGGGGCTGGTGAATGAGCAGTTCTTC
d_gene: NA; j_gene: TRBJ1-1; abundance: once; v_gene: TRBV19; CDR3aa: CASSIRGRHPTEAFF; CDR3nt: TGTGCCAGTAGTATAAGGGGCAGACACCCAACTGAAGCTTTCTTT
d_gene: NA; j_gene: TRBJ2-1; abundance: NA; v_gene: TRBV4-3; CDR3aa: CASSQEAGSSYNEQFF; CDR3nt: TGCGCCAGCAGCCAAGAAGCGGGCAGCTCCTACAATGAGCAGTTCTTC
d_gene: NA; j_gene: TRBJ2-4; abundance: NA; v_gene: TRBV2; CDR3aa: CASSGSGNIQYF; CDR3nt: TGTGCCAGCAGCGGGAGTGGTAACATTCAGTACTTC
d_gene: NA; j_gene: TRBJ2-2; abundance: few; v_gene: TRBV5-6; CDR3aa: CASSSGTSEWLFF; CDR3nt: TGTGCCAGCAGCTCTGGGACTTCAGAGTGGCTGTTTTTT
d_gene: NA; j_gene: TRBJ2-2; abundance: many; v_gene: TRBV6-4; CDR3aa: CASSQDMANTGELFF; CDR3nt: TGTGCCAGCAGCCAGGACATGGCGAACACCGGGGAGCTGTTTTTT
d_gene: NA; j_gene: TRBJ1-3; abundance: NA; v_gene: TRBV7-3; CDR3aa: CASSLGAGNTIYF; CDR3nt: TGTGCCAGCAGCCTAGGGGCAGGAAACACCATATATTTT
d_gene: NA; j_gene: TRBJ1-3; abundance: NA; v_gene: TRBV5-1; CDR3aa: CASSSGSTGNTIYF; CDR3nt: TGCGCCAGCAGCTCCGGGAGCACTGGAAACACCATATATTTT
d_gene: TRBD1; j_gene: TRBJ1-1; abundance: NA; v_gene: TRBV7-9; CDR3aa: CASSWGTGGKNTEAFF; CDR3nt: TGTGCCAGCAGCTGGGGGACAGGGGGCAAGAACACTGAAGCTTTCTTT
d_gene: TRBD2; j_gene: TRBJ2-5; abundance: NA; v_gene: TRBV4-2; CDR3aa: CASSQDRAGGSETQYF; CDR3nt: TGTGCCAGCAGCCAAGATCGAGCGGGAGGTTCGGAGACCCAGTACTTC
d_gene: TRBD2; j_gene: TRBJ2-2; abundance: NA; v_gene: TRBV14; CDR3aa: CASSQRLTSGNTGELFF; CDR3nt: TGTGCCAGCAGCCAGCGTTTGACTAGCGGGAACACCGGGGAGCTGTTTTTT
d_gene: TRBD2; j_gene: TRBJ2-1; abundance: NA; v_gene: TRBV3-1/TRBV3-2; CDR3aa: CASSQELLAGYNEQFF; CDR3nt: TGTGCCAGCAGCCAAGAATTACTAGCGGGATACAATGAGCAGTTCTTC